Described below is a single T cell receptor (beta chain) sequence and its context. Its antigen is not known. Profiling relied on immunoSEQ multiplex PCR, and the TCRdb table lists in-frame clones only, not all of them. Here the sample spans about 130,000 clones, around 90% being singletons. The record originates from a study of T cell responses to AZD1222 COVID-19 vaccine. Study outcomes and limitations: Only a handful of AZD1222 recipients, roughly 6 in all, had baseline seropositivity.

V was pared by 8 bases and J by 5 bases, with 19 bases between. This CDR3 has 15 residues. Germline V gives CDR1 SNHLY, CDR2 FYNNEI. The sequence was obtained from an adult who received the AZD1222 COVID-19 vaccine. The material sequenced was peripheral blood, taken 28 days after the second AZD1222 dose. The V call is TRBV2, the J call TRBJ2-1; weak D call: TRBD2 (6 bases). DNA for the CDR3: TGTGCCAGCGGGGGTGGTAGCGGCATTCACAATGAGCAGTTCTTC. Its protein is CASGGGSGIHNEQFF. The full variable domain, completed using reference TRBV2 and TRBJ2-1, is EPEVTQTPSHQVTQMGQEVILRCVPISNHLYFYWYRQILGQKVEFLVSFYNNEISEKSEIFDDQFSVERPDGSNFTLKIRSTKLEDSAMYFCASGGGSGIHNEQFFGPGTRLTVL.